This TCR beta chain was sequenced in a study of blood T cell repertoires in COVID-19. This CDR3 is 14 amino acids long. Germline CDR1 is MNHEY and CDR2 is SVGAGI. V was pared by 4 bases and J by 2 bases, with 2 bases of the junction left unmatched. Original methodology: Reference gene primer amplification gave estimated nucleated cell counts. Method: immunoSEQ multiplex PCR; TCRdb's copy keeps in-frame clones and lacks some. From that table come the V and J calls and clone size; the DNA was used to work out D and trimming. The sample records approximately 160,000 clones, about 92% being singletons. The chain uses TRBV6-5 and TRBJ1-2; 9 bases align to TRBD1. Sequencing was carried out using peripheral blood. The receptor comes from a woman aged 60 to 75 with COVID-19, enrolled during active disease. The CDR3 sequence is CASSFDRGNYGYTF. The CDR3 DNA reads TGTGCCAGCAGTTTCGACAGGGGGAACTATGGCTACACCTTC.